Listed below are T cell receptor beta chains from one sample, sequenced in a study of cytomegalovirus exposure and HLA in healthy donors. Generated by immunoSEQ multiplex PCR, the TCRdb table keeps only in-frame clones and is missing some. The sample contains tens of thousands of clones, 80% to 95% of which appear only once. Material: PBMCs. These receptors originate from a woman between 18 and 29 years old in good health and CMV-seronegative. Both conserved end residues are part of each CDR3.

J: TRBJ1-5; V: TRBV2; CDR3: CASSGGGAGGQPQHF
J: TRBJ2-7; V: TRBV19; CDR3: CASSMSGYPYEQYF
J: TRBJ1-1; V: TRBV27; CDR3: CSKPEVAEAFF
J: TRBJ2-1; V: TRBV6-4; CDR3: CASSPVAGGPDEQFF
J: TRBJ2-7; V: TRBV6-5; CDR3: CASSSRTEIYEQYF
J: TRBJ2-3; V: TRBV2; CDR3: CASSEAGGVADTQYF
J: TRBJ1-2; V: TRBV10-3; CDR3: CAISDGRDSPGWYGYTF
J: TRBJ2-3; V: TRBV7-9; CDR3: CASSSGQAQYF
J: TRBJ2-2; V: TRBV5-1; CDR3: CASRRPNTGELFF
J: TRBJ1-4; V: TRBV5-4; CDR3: CASSLAGELFF
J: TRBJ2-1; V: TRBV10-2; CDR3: CASSESSGPSSYNEQFF
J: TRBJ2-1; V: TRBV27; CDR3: CASNPGENYNEQFF
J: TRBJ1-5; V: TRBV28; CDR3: CASSVDAIQGNQPQHF
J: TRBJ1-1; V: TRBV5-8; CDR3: CASSFQGATEAFF
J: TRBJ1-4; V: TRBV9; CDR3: CASSVGDRDPPKKLFF
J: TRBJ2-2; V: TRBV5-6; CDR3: CASSLGQGHYANTGELFF
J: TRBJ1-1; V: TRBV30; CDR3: CAWSETIRSFF
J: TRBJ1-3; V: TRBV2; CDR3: CASSFRGAGNTIYF
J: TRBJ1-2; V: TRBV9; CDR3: CASSPTGGGYGYTF
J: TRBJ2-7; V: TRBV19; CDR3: CASRKGQGPYEQYF
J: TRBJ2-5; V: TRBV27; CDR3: CASSLKGEYPQYF
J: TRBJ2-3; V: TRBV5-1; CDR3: CASSLGLAGAFHTDTQYF